These 15 T cell receptor beta chains share one sample of origin, sequenced in a study of human T cells and chemical hapten exposure. The time point is: patch test 3, about 24 weeks after DPC sensitization. Described treatment: therapeutic diphenylcyclopropenone sensitization with weekly scalp DPC. TCRdb ran MiXCR on the RACE reads and lists one entry per CDR3 protein. The sample carries over 65,000 distinct CDR3 sequences, roughly 10% recorded once. The material sequenced was whole blood, taken in connection with sensitization to the hapten diphenylcyclopropenone (DPC). These receptors were obtained from a woman aged 45-65 years with alopecia areata. Some clones in this sample may be carry-over from other donors' samples.

The rearrangement uses TRBV4-3 and TRBJ2-7, with TRBD1 matching over 7 bases. V trimming: 6 bases; J trimming: 4 bases; junction bases outside the gene matches: 9. The V gene's germline CDR1 is LGHNA and CDR2 YSLEER. The CDR3 contains 14 residues. The CDR3: CASSETGSPYEQYF. CDR3 coding DNA: TGCGCCAGCAGTGAGACAGGGAGCCCTTACGAGCAGTACTTC.

This clonotype was seen repeatedly, ten times or more. CDR3 in DNA: TGTGCCAGCAGCAAAGACCGGATCAATCAGCCCCAGCATTTT. Translation gives CASSKDRINQPQHF. V is TRBV21-1 and J is TRBJ1-5. TRBV21-1 is annotated as a pseudogene. CDR3 length: 14 residues.

The rearrangement joins TRBV2 to TRBJ2-1, with TRBD2 matching over 10 bases. Germline V lookup: CDR1 SNHLY, CDR2 FYNNEI. The CDR3 is made up of 14 amino acids. V shed 2 bases and J 5 bases; nucleotides not matched to a gene: 0. The chain's CDR3 is CASSELAGDNEQFF. CDR3 DNA: TGTGCCAGCAGTGAACTAGCGGGGGACAATGAGCAGTTCTTC.

This clonotype was observed a handful of times. The chain joins TRBV4-1 to TRBJ2-5; TRBD2 agrees at 9 bases. Germline V gives CDR1 MGHRA, CDR2 YSYEKL. The CDR3 has 15 residues. After removal of 0 bases from V and 4 bases from J, the junction contained 3 bases not matched to a gene. The CDR3 DNA follows: TGCGCCAGCAGCCAAGATGGCGGGAGGGCAGAGACCCAGTACTTC. It yields the protein CASSQDGGRAETQYF.

This clonotype was found many times. The chain couples TRBV7-2 to TRBJ2-7; D is undetermined. This CDR3 region has 11 residues. The V gene's germline CDR1 is SGHTA and CDR2 FQGNSA. Between the trimmed V and J ends, which lost 3 bases and 6 bases, there was a span of 6 bases. CDR3 loop: CASSFHREQYF. DNA for the CDR3: TGTGCCAGCAGCTTCCATCGCGAGCAGTACTTC.

This chain uses TRBV19 with TRBJ1-2, with D tentatively TRBD1 (5 bases). CDR1 is LNHDA and CDR2 is SQIVND in the germline V gene (reference sequence). Deletions cut 7 bases from V and 3 bases from J, with 12 bases between. CDR3 length: 13 residues. CDR3 loop: CASNQGIHYGYTF. The CDR3 DNA is TGTGCCAGTAACCAGGGAATCCACTATGGCTACACCTTC.

This clonotype was seen a few times. V usage is TRBV18 and J usage is TRBJ1-5; the D is unclear. V lost 1 base to trimming and J lost 3 bases, with 7 bases between them. The CDR3 extends over 14 amino acids. The germline V gene encodes CDR1 KGHSH and CDR2 LQKENI. This CDR3 is CASSPRAYNQPQHF. In DNA, the CDR3 is TGTGCCAGCTCACCACGGGCTTACAATCAGCCCCAGCATTTT.

This clonotype was counted at least ten times. This chain joins TRBV6-2 or TRBV6-3 and TRBJ2-7; D not resolved. Trimming removed 7 bases at V and 7 bases at J, with 5 bases between. The CDR3 contains 9 residues. Germline CDR1 MNHEY, CDR2 SVGEGT. CDR3 nucleotide sequence: TGTGCCAGCATGGGGGAGCAGTACTTC. The encoded protein is CASMGEQYF.

In this sample, this clonotype turned up a few times. The genes are TRBV28 and TRBJ2-7; D is perhaps TRBD1 or TRBD2 (5 bases each). V was pared by 5 bases and J by 2 bases, with 25 bases between. Germline V CDR1 and CDR2: MDHEN, SYDVKM. This CDR3 comprises 18 residues. This CDR3 reads CASSDLPHRPGTAYEQYF. DNA for the CDR3: TGTGCCAGCAGTGATTTACCCCACCGGCCGGGGACGGCCTACGAGCAGTACTTC.

In its sample, this clonotype was seen many times. V gene TRBV6-6 combines with J gene TRBJ2-2; no clear D gene. The germline gives CDR1 MNHNY, CDR2 SVGAGI (reference sequence). There are 13 residues in the CDR3. Trimming shortened V by 5 bases and J by 6 bases, and 10 bases separated the two germline ends. Here the CDR3 reads CASSQMEAGELFF. CDR3 coding DNA: TGTGCCAGCAGTCAGATGGAAGCCGGGGAGCTGTTTTTT.

This clonotype was counted at least ten times. V usage is TRBV20-1 and J usage is TRBJ1-3; no reliable D call. This CDR3 contains 14 residues. V shed 4 bases and J shed 1 base, with 11 bases lying between them. Germline CDR1 reads DFQATT; CDR2 reads SNEGSKA (reference sequence). DNA of the CDR3: TGCAGTGCTATCCCCGATTTGTCTGGAAACACCATATATTTT. Its translation: CSAIPDLSGNTIYF.

The V call is TRBV9, the J call TRBJ2-7; 10 positions agree with TRBD2. The CDR3 totals 15 residues. Germline V gene lookup returns CDR1 SGDLS and CDR2 YYNGEE. V was clipped by 3 bases and J by 3 bases; unmatched bases: 6. The CDR3 loop reads CASSGGSGRVYEQYF. The CDR3 nucleotides read TGTGCCAGCAGCGGAGGAAGCGGGAGGGTCTACGAGCAGTACTTC.

V usage is TRBV3-1 and J usage is TRBJ2-7, with D maybe TRBD1 (5 bases). V shed 4 bases and J shed 1 base, with 14 bases lying between them. The CDR3 totals 15 residues. The germline V gene encodes CDR1 LGHDT and CDR2 YNNKEL (reference sequence). Here the CDR3 DNA reads TGTGCCAGCAGCCCTTTCAATCGACAGTCCTACGAGCAGTACTTC. Protein product: CASSPFNRQSYEQYF.

The chain joins TRBV28 to TRBJ2-7; the D gene is possibly TRBD2 (6 bases). The length of the CDR3 is 16 residues. The germline V gene has CDR1 MDHEN and CDR2 SYDVKM. V was shortened by 1 base and J by 0 bases, with 13 bases between the two germline ends. The CDR3, as DNA: TGTGCCAGCAGTTTATTAGCCAGGAGGGTCTCCTACGAGCAGTACTTC. It specifies CASSLLARRVSYEQYF.

This clonotype was picked up many times. The chain joins TRBV10-1 to TRBJ1-1; 7 bases are shared with TRBD1. The length of the CDR3 is 14 residues. V lost 4 bases to trimming and J lost 4 bases; unmatched junction nucleotides: 6. Per germline, CDR1 WNHNN and CDR2 SYGVQD (reference sequence). CDR3 coding DNA: TGCGCCAGCAGTGCTGACAGGGTGAGCACTGAAGCTTTCTTT. This translates into CASSADRVSTEAFF.